This TCR beta chain was documented in a study of T-cell reconstitution after alpha-beta-depleted transplantation in children. Unique molecular identifiers featured in how the TCRbeta library was prepared. TCRdb recomputed calls from the PCR reads with MiXCR, one row per CDR3 protein. The data contain about 690,000 distinct CDR3 sequences, over 15% of them seen just once; the ten biggest clones take up about 1.1%. This CDR3 is 14 amino acids long. V was clipped by 5 bases and J by 4 bases; unmatched bases: 4. The source of this sequence is a human donor who donated a stem cell graft to a child with acute myeloid leukemia. The rearrangement links TRBV12-3 or TRBV12-4 to TRBJ2-2; 7 bases are shared with TRBD2. Sequencing was performed on PBMCs from the stem cell graft donor, taken from the stem cell graft. In DNA form, the CDR3 reads TGTGCCAGCAGTATAAGCGGGGCCACCGGGGAGCTGTTTTTT. Its translation is CASSISGATGELFF.